This TCR beta chain was captured in a study of cytomegalovirus exposure and HLA in healthy donors. The wider study: A previous analysis identified approximately 120 million unique TCR beta sequences derived from some 200 million T cells.

CDR3 length equals 15 residues. Trimming cost V 3 bases and J 2 bases; bases outside gene matches: 4. The germline CDR1 and CDR2 sequences are SGHRS and YFSETQ. Points from the study as a whole: In vitro experiments confirmed that three CMV-associated chains were specific for CMV antigens.

Both 60 Vbeta primers and 13 Jbeta primers went into the PCR. The authors' processing: Unique TCR beta chains totaled about 73 million in a later count, with roughly 11 million of them shared. Produced via immunoSEQ multiplex PCR; TCRdb's table is partial and in-frame only. V, J and clone size derive from that table, while D and trimming were established from the DNA sequence. The table includes roughly 150,000 clones, under 90% detected once. A single count supports this clone. As yet, its antigen is unknown. V usage is TRBV5-1 and J usage is TRBJ2-5; 10 bases match TRBD2. This TCR derives from a male donor in good health and CMV-seronegative. Sequenced input: PBMCs. The CDR3 protein is CASSYTSGAQETQYF. CDR3 nucleotides: TGCGCCAGCAGCTACACTAGCGGGGCTCAAGAGACCCAGTACTTC.